This paragraph covers one T cell receptor (beta chain) sequence. This clone was found many times. It lacks a known antigen. No clone much larger than this one lies a single base away; base qualities are absent. Before undergoing thyroid surgery, none of the patients had been given any kind of treatment. Using T-cell receptor beta sequencing, the researchers looked back retrospectively at clinical samples from patients, gathered between the early 2010s and the late 2010s. The data were taken from a study of metastatic and nonmetastatic thyroid tumors (dated by TCRdb to the early 2020s). Regarding the study in general: Repertoires were compared across peripheral blood and tumor or nodule tissue samples from malignant and benign thyroid patients.

General findings and caveats noted by the study authors: TCR beta diversity was reported as significantly higher in malignant tumors than in benign nodules, in both blood and tumor samples.

CDR1 and CDR2, looked up from the germline V gene (reference sequence), are LNHDA and SQIVND. The CDR3 spans 17 residues, from the cysteine through the phenylalanine. Only the CDR3 region is kept as DNA, spanning 51 bases read in frame from base 1. Cut back by 4 bases and 1 base, the V and J ends lie 20 bases apart. Receptor libraries were prepared by PCR. The sample was run on an Illumina HiSeq 4000. High-throughput sequencing was used to profile the CDR3 region of the TCR beta-chain in every patient. The authors' analysis ran thus. The researchers built a classifier to tell apart papillary thyroid cancer patients with distant metastasis, based on CDR3 differences among clinicopathological groups. The Shannon index was used to measure repertoire diversity, and the Morisita-Horn index was used to measure how similar tumor and blood repertoires were. TCRdb passed the public sequencing reads through fastp at Q25 and MiXCR, retaining productive beta sequences. The V and J calls shown here were made by TCRdb, not taken from the authors' results. The sample yields some 24,000 clones; more than 20% were counted once. The ten top clones hold 10% to 15% of the sample.

The sequenced material came from blood. This chain is built from TRBV19 and TRBJ2-7; the best D guess is TRBD1, with 6 bases matching. The receptor comes from a male donor with papillary thyroid cancer or a benign thyroid nodule (not recorded which). Some clones in this sample may be carry-over from other donors' samples. The CDR3 protein is CASSTNSPGTPSYEQYF. The DNA sequence is TGTGCCAGTAGTACTAACTCACCCGGGACACCTTCCTACGAGCAGTACTTC.